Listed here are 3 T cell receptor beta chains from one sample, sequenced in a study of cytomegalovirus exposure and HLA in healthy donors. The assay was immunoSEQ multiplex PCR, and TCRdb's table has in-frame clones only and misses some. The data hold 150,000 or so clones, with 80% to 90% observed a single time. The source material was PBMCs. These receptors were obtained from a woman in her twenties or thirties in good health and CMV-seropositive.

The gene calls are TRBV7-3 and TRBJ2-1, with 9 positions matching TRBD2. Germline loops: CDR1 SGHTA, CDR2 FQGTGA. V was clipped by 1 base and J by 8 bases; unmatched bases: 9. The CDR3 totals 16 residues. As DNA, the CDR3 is TGTGCCAGCAGCTTAAGATCTAAACTAGCGGGCCATGAGCAGTTCTTC. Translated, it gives CASSLRSKLAGHEQFF.

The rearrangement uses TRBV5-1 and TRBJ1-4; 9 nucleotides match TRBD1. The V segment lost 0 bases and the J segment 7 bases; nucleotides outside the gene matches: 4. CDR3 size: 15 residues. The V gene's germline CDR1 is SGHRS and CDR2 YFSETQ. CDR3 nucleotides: TGCGCCAGCAGCTTGGAAGGACAGGGGAGTGAAAAACTGTTTTTT. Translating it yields CASSLEGQGSEKLFF. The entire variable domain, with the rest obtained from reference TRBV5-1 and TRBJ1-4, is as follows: KAGVTQTPRYLIKTRGQQVTLSCSPISGHRSVSWYQQTPGQGLQFLFEYFSETQRNKGNFPGRFSGRQFSNSRSEMNVSTLELGDSALYLCASSLEGQGSEKLFFGSGTQLSVL.

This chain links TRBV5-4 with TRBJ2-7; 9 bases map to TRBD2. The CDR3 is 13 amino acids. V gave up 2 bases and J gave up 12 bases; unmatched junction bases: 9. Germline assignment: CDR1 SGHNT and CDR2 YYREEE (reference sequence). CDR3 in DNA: TGTGCCAGCAGCTTTCTAGCGGGAAACGGCTGGTACTTC. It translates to CASSFLAGNGWYF.